This T cell receptor (beta chain) derives from a study of T cell repertoires in cytomegalovirus infection. Study-level information: Indications came from public TCR beta signatures; they pointed to CMV infection and to a matching HLA type. The study's findings and limits: Pooled public TCR beta family frequency picked out CMV carriers with the relevant HLA.

This clonotype was picked up a small number of times. Antigen specificity is unknown. MiXCR, run by TCRdb on the reads, gives a single entry per CDR3 protein. The table has a few hundred thousand distinct CDR3 sequences, about 18% seen once. This CDR3 is built from 10 residues. CDR1 LNHDA and CDR2 SQIVND come from the germline V gene (reference sequence). With 10 bases removed from V and 10 bases from J, the gap between germline ends came to 13 bases. The specimen sequenced was CD8+ T cells from PBMCs. The rearrangement links TRBV19 to TRBJ1-1; D possibly corresponds to TRBD1 (6 bases). The sequence came from a human donor in good health (CMV status not recorded). Some clones in this sample may be carry-over from other donors' samples. CDR3 sequence: CATTGGGAFF. The CDR3 DNA is TGTGCCACCACAGGAGGGGGAGCTTTCTTT.